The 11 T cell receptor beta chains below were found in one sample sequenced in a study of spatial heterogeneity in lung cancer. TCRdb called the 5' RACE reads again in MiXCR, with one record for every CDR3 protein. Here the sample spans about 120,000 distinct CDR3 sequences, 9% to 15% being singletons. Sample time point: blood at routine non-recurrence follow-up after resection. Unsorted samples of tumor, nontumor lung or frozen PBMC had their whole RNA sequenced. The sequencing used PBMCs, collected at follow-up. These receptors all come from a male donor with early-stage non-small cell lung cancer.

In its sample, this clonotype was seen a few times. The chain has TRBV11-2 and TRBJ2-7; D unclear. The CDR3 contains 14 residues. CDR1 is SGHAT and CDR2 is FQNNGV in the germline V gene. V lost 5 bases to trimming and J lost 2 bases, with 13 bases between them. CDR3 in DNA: TGTGCCAGCAGCCCCTCGGGTCCGGCCTACGAGCAGTACTTC. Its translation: CASSPSGPAYEQYF.

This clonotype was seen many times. CDR3 nucleotide sequence: TGTGCCAGCCTCGCCGAGTACAGGGACCCGGAGACCCAGTACTTC. Amino acids: CASLAEYRDPETQYF. The gene calls are TRBV7-9 and TRBJ2-5, with D possibly matching TRBD1 (6 bases). This CDR3 has 15 residues. Trimming shortened V by 8 bases and J by 5 bases, and 21 bases separated the two germline ends. In germline, CDR1 is SEHNR, CDR2 FQNEAQ (reference sequence). Supplemented by reference TRBV7-9 and TRBJ2-5, the full variable domain reads DTGVSQNPRHKITKRGQNVTFRCDPISEHNRLYWYRQTLGQGPEFLTYFQNEAQLEKSRLLSDRFSAERPKGSFSTLEIQRTEQGDSAMYLCASLAEYRDPETQYFGPGTRLLVL.

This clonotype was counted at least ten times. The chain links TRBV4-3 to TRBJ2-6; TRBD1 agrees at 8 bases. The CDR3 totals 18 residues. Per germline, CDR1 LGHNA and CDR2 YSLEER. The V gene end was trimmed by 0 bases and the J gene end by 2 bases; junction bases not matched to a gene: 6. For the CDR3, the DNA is TGCGCCAGCAGCCAAGAGGACAGGGCAACTACTGGGGCCAACGTCCTGACTTTC. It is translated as CASSQEDRATTGANVLTF.

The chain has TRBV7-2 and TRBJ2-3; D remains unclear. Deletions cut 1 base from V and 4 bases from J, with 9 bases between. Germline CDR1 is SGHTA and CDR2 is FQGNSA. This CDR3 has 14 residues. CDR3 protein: CASSLGLVADTQYF. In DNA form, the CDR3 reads TGTGCCAGCAGCTTAGGGCTGGTTGCAGATACGCAGTATTTT.

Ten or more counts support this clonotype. DNA for the CDR3: TGTGCCAGCAGTTTCACAGGTCGCGGTGGCAATGAGCAGTTCTTC. This encodes CASSFTGRGGNEQFF. The chain employs TRBV12-3 or TRBV12-4 and TRBJ2-1; TRBD1 might be the D (5 bases). V was cut by 3 bases and J by 6 bases, with 15 bases left in between. This CDR3 has 15 amino acids.

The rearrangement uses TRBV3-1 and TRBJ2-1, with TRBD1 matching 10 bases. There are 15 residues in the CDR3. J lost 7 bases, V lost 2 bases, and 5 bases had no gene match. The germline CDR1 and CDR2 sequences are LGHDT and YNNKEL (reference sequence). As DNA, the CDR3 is TGTGCCAGCAGCCAAAAGGACAGGGGGAGTAATGAGCAGTTCTTC. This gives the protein CASSQKDRGSNEQFF.

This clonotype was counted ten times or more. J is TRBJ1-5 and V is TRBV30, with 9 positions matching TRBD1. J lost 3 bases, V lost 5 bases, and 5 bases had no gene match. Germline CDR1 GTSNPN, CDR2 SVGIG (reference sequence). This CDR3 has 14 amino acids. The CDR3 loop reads CAWSDRGSNQPQHF. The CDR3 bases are TGTGCCTGGTCGGACAGGGGTTCCAATCAGCCCCAGCATTTT.

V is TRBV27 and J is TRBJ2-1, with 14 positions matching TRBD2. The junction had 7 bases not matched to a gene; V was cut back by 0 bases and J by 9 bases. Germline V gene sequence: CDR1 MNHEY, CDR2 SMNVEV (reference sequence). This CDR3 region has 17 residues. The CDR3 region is CASSLSLGLAGGFEQFF. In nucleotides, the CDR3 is TGTGCCAGCAGTTTATCGTTAGGACTAGCGGGGGGTTTTGAGCAGTTCTTC.

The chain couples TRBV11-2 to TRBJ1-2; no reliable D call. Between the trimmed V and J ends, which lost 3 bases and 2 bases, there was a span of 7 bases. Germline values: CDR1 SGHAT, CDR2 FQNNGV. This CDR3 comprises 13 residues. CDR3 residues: CASSFPGNYGYTF. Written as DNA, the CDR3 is TGTGCCAGCAGCTTTCCGGGAAACTATGGCTACACCTTC. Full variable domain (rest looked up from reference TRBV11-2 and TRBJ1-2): EAGVAQSPRYKIIEKRQSVAFWCNPISGHATLYWYQQILGQGPKLLIQFQNNGVVDDSQLPKDRFSAERLKGVDSTLKIQPAKLEDSAVYLCASSFPGNYGYTFGSGTRLTVV.

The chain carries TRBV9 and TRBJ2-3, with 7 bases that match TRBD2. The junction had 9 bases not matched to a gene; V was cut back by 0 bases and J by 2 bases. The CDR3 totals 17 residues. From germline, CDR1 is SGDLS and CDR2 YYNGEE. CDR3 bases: TGTGCCAGCAGCGTAGTTGGCGGGGGAGCCGCCACAGATACGCAGTATTTT. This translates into CASSVVGGGAATDTQYF.

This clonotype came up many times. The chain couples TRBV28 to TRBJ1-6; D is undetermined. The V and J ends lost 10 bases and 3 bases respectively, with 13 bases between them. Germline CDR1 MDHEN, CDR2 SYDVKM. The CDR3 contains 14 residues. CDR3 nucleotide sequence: TGTGCCACTCACAGATCTAACTATAATTCACCCCTCCACTTT. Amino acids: CATHRSNYNSPLHF.